In this sample, the clone carrying this TCR beta chain turned up a few times. These data belong to a study of blood T cells in healthy people across ages. PCR was performed a second time for about 7 to 12 cycles using a sample-barcoded 5' primer and a J-beta primer mix. Sequencing yielded, for each sample, at least 2.5 million paired-end reads carrying CDR3. One entry per CDR3 protein results from TCRdb running MiXCR on the 5' RACE reads. Here the sample spans 550,000 to 700,000 distinct CDR3 sequences, 25% to 30% being singletons. From germline, CDR1 is SGDLS and CDR2 YYNGEE. This CDR3 comprises 15 residues. V shed 3 bases and J 0 bases; nucleotides not matched to a gene: 3.

Material for sequencing was blood. The chain joins TRBV9 to TRBJ1-1; 9 nucleotides match TRBD1. The sequence derives from a woman in her 70s in good health. The CDR3 is CASSEGQGLNTEAFF. The CDR3 DNA reads as TGTGCCAGCAGCGAGGGACAGGGCCTGAACACTGAAGCTTTCTTT. Filled out from reference TRBV9 and TRBJ1-1, the complete variable domain reads DSGVTQTPKHLITATGQRVTLRCSPRSGDLSVYWYQQSLDQGLQFLIQYYNGEERAKGNILERFSAQQFPDLHSELNLSSLELGDSALYFCASSEGQGLNTEAFFGQGTRLTVV.